Presented here are 27 T cell receptor beta chains from one specimen sequenced in a study of cytomegalovirus exposure and HLA in healthy donors. TCRdb keeps only in-frame clones here, not all; method: immunoSEQ multiplex PCR. This sample has under 250,000 clones, with 85% to 90% found just once. Input material: PBMCs. All receptors derive from a young man in good health and CMV-seronegative.

The rearrangement links TRBV5-1 to TRBJ2-2, with 9 bases that match TRBD1. Germline-derived CDR1 and CDR2 are SGHRS and YFSETQ. The CDR3 consists of 16 residues. V shed 4 bases and J 2 bases; nucleotides not matched to a gene: 6. The CDR3 sequence is CASSLTDRGNTGELFF. The CDR3 DNA sequence: TGCGCCAGCAGCCTTACGGACAGGGGTAACACCGGGGAGCTGTTTTTT. The whole variable domain, remainder taken from reference TRBV5-1 and TRBJ2-2, is KAGVTQTPRYLIKTRGQQVTLSCSPISGHRSVSWYQQTPGQGLQFLFEYFSETQRNKGNFPGRFSGRQFSNSRSEMNVSTLELGDSALYLCASSLTDRGNTGELFFGEGSRLTVL.

This clone has a single count. V usage is TRBV10-3 and J usage is TRBJ2-7, with D maybe TRBD2 (7 bases). This CDR3 has 14 residues. Trimming removed 2 bases at V and 3 bases at J, with 11 bases between. Germline V gene data show CDR1 as ENHRY and CDR2 as SYGVKD. The CDR3 sequence is CAISETGRVYEQYF. The DNA for the CDR3 is TGTGCCATCAGTGAGACAGGGAGGGTCTACGAGCAGTACTTC.

The CDR3 DNA follows: TGTGCCAGCAGCCCCACTTCAGGGTACGAGCAGTACTTC. This sequence encodes CASSPTSGYEQYF. The chain couples TRBV7-8 to TRBJ2-7, with D perhaps matching TRBD1 (5 bases). The V and J ends lost 5 bases and 4 bases respectively, with 12 bases between them. CDR1 SGHVS and CDR2 FQNEAQ come from the germline V gene. The CDR3 consists of 13 residues.

The chain couples TRBV6-5 to TRBJ1-6; the D gene is possibly TRBD1 (6 bases). The CDR3 is 16 residues long. Germline V gives CDR1 MNHEY, CDR2 SVGAGI. Trimming left V 0 bases short and J 7 bases short, with 13 bases between. The CDR3 reads CASSYSTGHVNSPLHF. CDR3 in DNA: TGTGCCAGCAGTTACTCGACAGGACATGTGAATTCACCCCTCCACTTT.

V is TRBV27 and J is TRBJ2-7; perhaps TRBD1 as D (5 bases). V was pared by 4 bases and J by 5 bases, with 15 bases between. The CDR3 has 14 residues. Germline V CDR1 and CDR2: MNHEY, SMNVEV (reference sequence). CDR3 amino acids: CASSYGQGADEQYF. CDR3 bases: TGTGCCAGCAGTTACGGGCAGGGTGCCGACGAGCAGTACTTC.

The chain combines TRBV11-2 with TRBJ2-1; TRBD2 aligns across 9 bases. V gave up 5 bases and J gave up 5 bases; unmatched junction bases: 10. Germline V gene data show CDR1 as SGHAT and CDR2 as FQNNGV. The CDR3 covers 16 residues. The CDR3 DNA reads TGTGCCAGCAGCCTGCGAGTAGCGGGGGTCAACAATGAGCAGTTCTTC. Its translation: CASSLRVAGVNNEQFF.

Only one count was recorded for this clone. The V gene is TRBV9, the J gene TRBJ1-6; no clear D. CDR1 SGDLS and CDR2 YYNGEE come from the germline V gene. This CDR3 contains 13 residues. Trimming took 0 bases from V and 9 from J, leaving 7 bases between them. CDR3 residues: CASSVAAGSPLHF. In DNA, the CDR3 is TGTGCCAGCAGCGTAGCTGCGGGTTCACCCCTCCACTTT.

The CDR3 here is CASSHPYQETQYF. The CDR3 nucleotides read TGCGCCAGCAGCCACCCCTACCAAGAGACCCAGTACTTC. This sequence joins TRBV4-1 and TRBJ2-5, with D uncertain. Looked up from germline, CDR1 is MGHRA and CDR2 is YSYEKL. There are 13 residues in the CDR3. Trimming pared 3 bases from V and 0 bases from J, leaving 5 bases between.

The chain combines TRBV18 with TRBJ1-5, with 7 nucleotides matching TRBD1. Germline CDR1 and CDR2: KGHSH and LQKENI. This CDR3 has 14 residues. The junction had 7 bases not matched to a gene; V was cut back by 6 bases and J by 5 bases. CDR3 region: CASSEAGGYQPQHF. The CDR3 nucleotides are TGTGCCAGCTCCGAGGCAGGGGGGTATCAGCCCCAGCATTTT.

CDR3 nucleotides: TGCGCCAGCAGCCCCGGGACTTACTCCTACGAGCAGTACTTC. Its protein is CASSPGTYSYEQYF. The chain employs TRBV4-1 and TRBJ2-7, with TRBD2 as a possible D gene (6 bases). The V and J ends lost 4 bases and 0 bases respectively, with 10 bases between them. This CDR3 region has 14 residues. Germline CDR1 is MGHRA and CDR2 is YSYEKL.

The chain joins TRBV5-4 to TRBJ2-7, with 10 bases lining up with TRBD2. Per germline, CDR1 SGHNT and CDR2 YYREEE (reference sequence). This CDR3 contains 15 residues. V gave up 4 bases and J gave up 2 bases; unmatched junction bases: 6. The CDR3 sequence: CASSPPGLATYEQYF. In DNA, the CDR3 is TGTGCCAGCAGCCCCCCGGGACTAGCGACCTACGAGCAGTACTTC.

The V call is TRBV7-2, the J call TRBJ2-7; 9 positions match TRBD1. V dropped 5 bases and J dropped 6; count of bases not matched to a gene: 2. This CDR3 has 12 amino acids. From germline, CDR1 is SGHTA and CDR2 FQGNSA. CDR3 protein: CASSRTGVEQYF. The CDR3 DNA follows: TGTGCCAGCAGCCGGACAGGGGTCGAGCAGTACTTC.

The CDR3 protein is CASSISWGPNNEQFF. The CDR3 DNA is TGTGCCAGTAGTATTTCATGGGGGCCAAACAATGAGCAGTTCTTC. V usage is TRBV19 and J usage is TRBJ2-1, with D maybe TRBD1 (6 bases). V lost 3 bases, J lost 5 bases, and 14 bases lay in between. The germline V gene has CDR1 LNHDA and CDR2 SQIVND (reference sequence). This CDR3 has 15 amino acids.

The chain combines TRBV14 with TRBJ2-2; TRBD1 matches at 12 bases. The CDR3 covers 15 residues. Germline V CDR1 and CDR2: SGHDN, FVKESK. Germline trimming cut 10 bases from V and 4 bases from J; bases unmatched to any gene: 7. The CDR3 sequence: CAMRPGQGATGELFF. The CDR3 nucleotides read TGTGCCATGAGACCGGGACAGGGGGCCACCGGGGAGCTGTTTTTT. The full variable domain, its missing parts supplied by reference TRBV14 and TRBJ2-2, is EAGVTQFPSHSVIEKGQTVTLRCDPISGHDNLYWYRRVMGKEIKFLLHFVKESKQDESGMPNNRFLAERTGGTYSTLKVQPAELEDSGVYFCAMRPGQGATGELFFGEGSRLTVL.

This chain connects TRBV6-1 to TRBJ2-7, with D possibly matching TRBD2 (6 bases). The germline CDR1 and CDR2 sequences are MNHNS and SASEGT. Trimming shortened V by 6 bases and J by 0 bases, and 15 bases separated the two germline ends. The CDR3 runs 15 residues. CDR3 in DNA: TGTGCCAGCAGATTCCAGGGCGGGGACTCCTACGAGCAGTACTTC. Its protein is CASRFQGGDSYEQYF.

This chain uses TRBV7-6 with TRBJ2-2; TRBD2 is a possible D gene (5 bases). The V end was cut by 2 bases, the J end by 6 bases, with 16 bases between. Germline V gene sequence: CDR1 SGHVS, CDR2 FNYEAQ. The CDR3 is 16 amino acids. This chain's CDR3 is CASSLYPDLVPGELFF. CDR3 sequence (DNA): TGTGCCAGCAGCTTATACCCGGACTTAGTACCCGGGGAGCTGTTTTTT.

The rearrangement uses TRBV2 and TRBJ2-1; no firm D call. The CDR3 runs 14 residues. V lost 2 bases and J 0 bases, leaving 5 bases between the germline ends. Germline CDR1 is SNHLY and CDR2 is FYNNEI. CDR3 DNA: TGTGCCAGCAGTGAATCCGGCTCCTACAATGAGCAGTTCTTC. Residues: CASSESGSYNEQFF.

This chain connects TRBV4-3 to TRBJ2-7; no clear D. This CDR3 comprises 17 residues. Per germline, CDR1 LGHNA and CDR2 YSLEER. Trimming removed 0 bases from V and 5 bases from J, with 20 bases in between. The CDR3 region is CASSQDLPGYEDDEQYF. DNA for the CDR3: TGCGCCAGCAGCCAAGATTTACCCGGGTACGAAGACGACGAGCAGTACTTC.

J is TRBJ2-2 and V is TRBV27, with TRBD1 matching 7 bases. The J segment lost 1 base and the V segment lost 0 bases, leaving 5 bases of the junction unmatched. This CDR3 comprises 17 residues. Germline V lookup: CDR1 MNHEY, CDR2 SMNVEV (reference sequence). The CDR3 loop reads CASSLSQGQKNTGELFF. The DNA of the CDR3 is TGTGCCAGCAGTTTATCACAGGGGCAAAAGAACACCGGGGAGCTGTTTTTT.

V and J are TRBV16 and TRBJ1-5, with D perhaps TRBD1 (5 bases). The V gene's germline CDR1 is KGHSY and CDR2 FQNENV. The germline V and J ends were trimmed by 0 bases and 2 bases, with 11 bases remaining between them. CDR3 length: 16 amino acids. CDR3 in DNA: TGTGCCAGCAGCCAATCTATGGGGGGAGGCAATCAGCCCCAGCATTTT. This translates into CASSQSMGGGNQPQHF.

This chain connects TRBV5-1 to TRBJ2-5; D not resolved. The CDR3 is 14 amino acids. CDR1 is SGHRS, CDR2 YFSETQ, per germline. Trimming took off 4 bases at V and 5 bases at J, with 15 bases between the two ends. The CDR3 DNA reads TGCGCCAGCAGCCCGTCGAGCGCGCGCGAGACCCAGTACTTC. Protein sequence: CASSPSSARETQYF.

This sequence joins TRBV7-9 and TRBJ2-3; tentative D call: TRBD1 (5 bases). The CDR3 sequence is 14 residues long. The germline gives CDR1 SEHNR, CDR2 FQNEAQ (reference sequence). Between the trimmed V and J ends, which lost 5 bases and 9 bases, there was a span of 18 bases. The CDR3 nucleotides read TGTGCCAGCAGCCCCGACAGATCCTCGAGGACGCAGTATTTT. This encodes CASSPDRSSRTQYF.

The chain uses TRBV29-1 and TRBJ1-1; D is undetermined. The CDR3 is 12 residues long. Germline V gives CDR1 SQVTM, CDR2 ANQGSEA. V gave up 4 bases and J gave up 0 bases, with 6 bases separating them. This CDR3 reads CSVARMNTEAFF. The CDR3 DNA reads TGCAGCGTTGCTAGAATGAACACTGAAGCTTTCTTT. Drawing the rest from reference TRBV29-1 and TRBJ1-1, the complete variable domain is SAVISQKPSRDICQRGTSLTIQCQVDSQVTMMFWYRQQPGQSLTLIATANQGSEATYESGFVIDKFPISRPNLTFSTLTVSNMSPEDSSIYLCSVARMNTEAFFGQGTRLTVV.

This clone was observed a single time. The chain links TRBV5-1 to TRBJ2-7; 8 bases are a match to TRBD1. This CDR3 comprises 14 residues. Losses at the gene ends were 4 bases for V and 4 bases for J; bases not matched to a gene: 7. From germline, CDR1 is SGHRS and CDR2 YFSETQ. The CDR3 DNA is TGCGCCAGCAGCAAGGGACAGGACCCGTACGAGCAGTACTTC. This sequence encodes CASSKGQDPYEQYF.

A single count supports this clone. The chain recombines TRBV29-1 with TRBJ2-7; 7 bases map to TRBD2. V trimming: 7 bases; J trimming: 8 bases; junction bases outside the gene matches: 14. The CDR3 has 13 residues. The germline gives CDR1 SQVTM, CDR2 ANQGSEA. The CDR3 sequence is CSAALAGEGKQYF. For the CDR3, the DNA is TGCAGCGCCGCCCTCGCGGGAGAAGGGAAGCAGTACTTC.

The rearrangement joins TRBV28 to TRBJ1-2; possible D gene TRBD1, 6 bases. The V end was cut by 6 bases, the J end by 8 bases, with 19 bases between. The germline V gene has CDR1 MDHEN and CDR2 SYDVKM. The CDR3 totals 14 residues. The CDR3 DNA follows: TGTGCCAGCAGCTCCCGACAGGTTTGGGGGGGCTACACCTTC. It codes for CASSSRQVWGGYTF.

V usage is TRBV27 and J usage is TRBJ1-1; D is undetermined. Germline V gives CDR1 MNHEY, CDR2 SMNVEV (reference sequence). CDR3 size: 13 residues. V dropped 2 bases and J dropped 3 bases, with 7 bases sitting between them. The CDR3: CASSLMVDTEAFF. The DNA of the CDR3 is TGTGCCAGCAGTTTAATGGTAGACACTGAAGCTTTCTTT.